A selection of T cell receptor beta chains follows, all from one sample in a study of Graves' ophthalmopathy and Graves' hyperthyroidism. Each CDR3 protein is one row after TCRdb ran MiXCR on the multiplex PCR reads. The sample holds 170,000 or so distinct CDR3 sequences; around two fifths are singletons and the top ten take 5.8%. Sample: peripheral blood. The origin of the receptors is a woman aged 40 to 49 with Graves' ophthalmopathy. Each CDR3 is given without its conserved first and last residue. The listing skips clone size in some rows; elsewhere it reads once, few, many or a size class.

abundance: many
j_gene: TRBJ2-7
v_gene: TRBV15
CDR3aa: ATSRDLETYEQY

abundance: -
j_gene: TRBJ2-5
v_gene: TRBV29-1
CDR3aa: SGGQEETQY

abundance: -
j_gene: TRBJ2-5
v_gene: TRBV28
CDR3aa: ASSPSGRTYQETQY

abundance: many
j_gene: TRBJ1-1
v_gene: TRBV15
CDR3aa: ATSRDPWTGEAF

abundance: many
j_gene: TRBJ1-2
v_gene: TRBV9
CDR3aa: ASSVANT

abundance: -
j_gene: TRBJ2-7
v_gene: TRBV2
CDR3aa: ASSGTGLAGGQEQY

abundance: many
j_gene: TRBJ1-1
v_gene: TRBV6-5
CDR3aa: ASSYPSQGSDTEAF

abundance: many
j_gene: TRBJ1-1
v_gene: TRBV19
CDR3aa: ASTKGGRYTEAF

abundance: many
j_gene: TRBJ1-5
v_gene: TRBV20-1
CDR3aa: SARPGTLSNQPQH

abundance: -
j_gene: TRBJ2-7
v_gene: TRBV28
CDR3aa: ASSGRLAGFYEQY

abundance: many
j_gene: TRBJ1-5
v_gene: TRBV20-1
CDR3aa: SAGGRGGGYQPQH

abundance: once
j_gene: TRBJ1-3
v_gene: TRBV7-8
CDR3aa: ASSRDRERRSTIY

abundance: many
j_gene: TRBJ1-2
v_gene: TRBV7-2
CDR3aa: ASSLQDGNYGYT

abundance: many
j_gene: TRBJ2-5
v_gene: TRBV12-5
CDR3aa: ASGLVNLETQY

abundance: -
j_gene: TRBJ1-2
v_gene: TRBV12-3/TRBV12-4
CDR3aa: ASSLRRGLGGYT

abundance: many
j_gene: TRBJ2-7
v_gene: TRBV3-1
CDR3aa: ASSQLAGGSEQY

abundance: -
j_gene: TRBJ2-7
v_gene: TRBV12-3/TRBV12-4
CDR3aa: ASSPPRGAGGFYEQY

abundance: many
j_gene: TRBJ2-5
v_gene: TRBV7-8
CDR3aa: ASSQRSGADPRETQY

abundance: many
j_gene: TRBJ2-7
v_gene: TRBV28
CDR3aa: ASSLTGQGSYEQY

abundance: many
j_gene: TRBJ2-2
v_gene: TRBV12-3/TRBV12-4
CDR3aa: AIKGVGTGELF

abundance: many
j_gene: TRBJ1-1
v_gene: TRBV9
CDR3aa: ASTPGGVMNTEAF

abundance: many
j_gene: TRBJ2-5
v_gene: TRBV20-1
CDR3aa: SAAAGMETQY

abundance: many
j_gene: TRBJ1-5
v_gene: TRBV9
CDR3aa: ASSVSLGQPQH

abundance: many
j_gene: TRBJ1-1
v_gene: TRBV6-5
CDR3aa: ASSYSPGLNTEAF

abundance: -
j_gene: TRBJ2-7
v_gene: TRBV24-1
CDR3aa: ASSAGTGLY

abundance: many
j_gene: TRBJ2-7
v_gene: TRBV10-1
CDR3aa: ASSESGLGIYEQY

abundance: many
j_gene: TRBJ1-2
v_gene: TRBV6-1
CDR3aa: ASRGGNYGYT

abundance: few
j_gene: TRBJ2-7
v_gene: TRBV7-2
CDR3aa: ASSSGLPSYEQY

abundance: many
j_gene: TRBJ2-7
v_gene: TRBV20-1
CDR3aa: SARRLTSVDEQY

abundance: many
j_gene: TRBJ2-7
v_gene: TRBV20-1
CDR3aa: SGQSGGAGDEQY

abundance: many
j_gene: TRBJ1-3
v_gene: TRBV11-2
CDR3aa: ASSLEGNPGNTIY

abundance: many
j_gene: TRBJ1-2
v_gene: TRBV20-1
CDR3aa: SARDRAGAGYGYT

abundance: many
j_gene: TRBJ2-7
v_gene: TRBV9
CDR3aa: ASSAYPTYEQY

abundance: -
j_gene: TRBJ1-1
v_gene: TRBV30
CDR3aa: AWMGTGGTEAF

abundance: -
j_gene: TRBJ2-5
v_gene: TRBV6-1
CDR3aa: ASSGLAVQETQY

abundance: many
j_gene: TRBJ1-1
v_gene: TRBV5-5
CDR3aa: ASSLGDRGTEAF

abundance: many
j_gene: TRBJ2-5
v_gene: TRBV7-2
CDR3aa: ASSMKGGGTETQY

abundance: many
j_gene: TRBJ1-6
v_gene: TRBV18
CDR3aa: ASSVDRSGSFH

abundance: many
j_gene: TRBJ1-1
v_gene: TRBV29-1
CDR3aa: SVGQQNTEAF

abundance: -
j_gene: TRBJ1-5
v_gene: TRBV28
CDR3aa: ASSSVDQPQH

abundance: many
j_gene: TRBJ1-1
v_gene: TRBV20-1
CDR3aa: SMPRGLKTEAF

abundance: many
j_gene: TRBJ2-5
v_gene: TRBV12-3/TRBV12-4
CDR3aa: ASSRMYRTGTQETQY

abundance: -
j_gene: TRBJ1-1
v_gene: TRBV28
CDR3aa: ASSPGGESTEAF

abundance: many
j_gene: TRBJ2-5
v_gene: TRBV19
CDR3aa: ASSPDRGAGTQY

abundance: many
j_gene: TRBJ2-5
v_gene: TRBV11-3
CDR3aa: ASSLVGGPAKETQY

abundance: -
j_gene: TRBJ1-1
v_gene: TRBV27
CDR3aa: ASRFGTKAF

abundance: many
j_gene: TRBJ1-5
v_gene: TRBV5-5
CDR3aa: ASSLEPNPSNQPQH

abundance: many
j_gene: TRBJ1-5
v_gene: TRBV10-3
CDR3aa: AISDGNGQPQH

abundance: many
j_gene: TRBJ1-2
v_gene: TRBV18
CDR3aa: ASSPQHGQSYGYT